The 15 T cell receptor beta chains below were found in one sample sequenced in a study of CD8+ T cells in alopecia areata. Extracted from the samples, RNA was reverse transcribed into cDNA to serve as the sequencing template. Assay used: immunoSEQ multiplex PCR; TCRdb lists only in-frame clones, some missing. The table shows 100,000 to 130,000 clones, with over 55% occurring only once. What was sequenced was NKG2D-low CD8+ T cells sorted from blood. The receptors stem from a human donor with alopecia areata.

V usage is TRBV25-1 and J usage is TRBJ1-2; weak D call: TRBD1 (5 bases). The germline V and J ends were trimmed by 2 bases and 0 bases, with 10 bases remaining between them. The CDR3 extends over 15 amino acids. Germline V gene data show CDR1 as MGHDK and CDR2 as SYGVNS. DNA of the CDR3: TGTGCCAGCAGTGAACGGGGGTCGCCTAACTATGGCTACACCTTC. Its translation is CASSERGSPNYGYTF.

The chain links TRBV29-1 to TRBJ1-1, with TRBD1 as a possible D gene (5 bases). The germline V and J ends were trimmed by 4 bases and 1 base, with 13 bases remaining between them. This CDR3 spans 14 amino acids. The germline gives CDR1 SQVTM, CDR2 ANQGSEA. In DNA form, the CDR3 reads TGCAGCGTTGGTAACGGTGGGGGGAACACTGAAGCTTTCTTT. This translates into CSVGNGGGNTEAFF. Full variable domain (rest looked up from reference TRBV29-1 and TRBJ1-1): SAVISQKPSRDICQRGTSLTIQCQVDSQVTMMFWYRQQPGQSLTLIATANQGSEATYESGFVIDKFPISRPNLTFSTLTVSNMSPEDSSIYLCSVGNGGGNTEAFFGQGTRLTVV.

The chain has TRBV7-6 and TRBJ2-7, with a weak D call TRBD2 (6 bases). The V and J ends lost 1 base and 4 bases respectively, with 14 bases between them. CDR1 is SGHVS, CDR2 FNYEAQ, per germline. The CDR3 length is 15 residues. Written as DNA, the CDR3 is TGTGCCAGCAGCTTAGAAAATGGACTAACATACGAGCAGTACTTC. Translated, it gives CASSLENGLTYEQYF.

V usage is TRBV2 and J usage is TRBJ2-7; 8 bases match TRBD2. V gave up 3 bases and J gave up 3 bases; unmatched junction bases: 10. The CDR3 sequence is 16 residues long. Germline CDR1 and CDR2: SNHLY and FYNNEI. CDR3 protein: CASSEGGLAGVYEQYF. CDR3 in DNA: TGTGCCAGCAGTGAGGGGGGGCTAGCGGGCGTCTACGAGCAGTACTTC.

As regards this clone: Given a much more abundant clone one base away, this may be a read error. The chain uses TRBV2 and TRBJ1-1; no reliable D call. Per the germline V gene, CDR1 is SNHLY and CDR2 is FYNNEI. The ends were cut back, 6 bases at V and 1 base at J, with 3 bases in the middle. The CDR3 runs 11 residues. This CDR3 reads CASSSNTEAFF. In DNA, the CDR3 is TGTGCCAGCAGCTCGAACACTGAAGCTTTCTTT.

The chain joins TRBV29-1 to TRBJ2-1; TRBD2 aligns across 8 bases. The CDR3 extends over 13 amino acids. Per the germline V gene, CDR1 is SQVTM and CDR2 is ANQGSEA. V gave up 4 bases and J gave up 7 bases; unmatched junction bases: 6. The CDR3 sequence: CSVVLADLNEQFF. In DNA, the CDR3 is TGCAGCGTTGTACTAGCGGACTTGAATGAGCAGTTCTTC.

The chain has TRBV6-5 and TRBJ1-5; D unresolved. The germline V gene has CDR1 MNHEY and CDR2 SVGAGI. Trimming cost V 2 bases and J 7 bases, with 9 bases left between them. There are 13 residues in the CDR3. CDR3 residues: CASSYTGGQPQHF. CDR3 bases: TGTGCCAGCAGTTACACGGGAGGGCAGCCCCAGCATTTT.

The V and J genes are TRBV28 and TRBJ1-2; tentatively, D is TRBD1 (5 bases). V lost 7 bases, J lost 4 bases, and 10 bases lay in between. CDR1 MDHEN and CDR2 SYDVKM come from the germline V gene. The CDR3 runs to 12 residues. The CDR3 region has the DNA TGTGCCAGCAAAGGGGCAACCTATGGCTACACCTTC. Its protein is CASKGATYGYTF.

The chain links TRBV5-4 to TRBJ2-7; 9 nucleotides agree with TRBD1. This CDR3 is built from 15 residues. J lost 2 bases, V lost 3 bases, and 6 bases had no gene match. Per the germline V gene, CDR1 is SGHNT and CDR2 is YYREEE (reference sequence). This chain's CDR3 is CASSYPGQGTYEQYF. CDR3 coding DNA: TGTGCCAGCAGCTACCCGGGACAGGGTACCTACGAGCAGTACTTC.

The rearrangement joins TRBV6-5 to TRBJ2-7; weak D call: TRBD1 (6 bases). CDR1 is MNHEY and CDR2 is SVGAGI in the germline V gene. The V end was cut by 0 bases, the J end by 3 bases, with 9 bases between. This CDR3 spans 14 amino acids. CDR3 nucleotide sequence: TGTGCCAGCAGTTACTCGGGGGCGAACTACGAGCAGTACTTC. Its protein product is CASSYSGANYEQYF.

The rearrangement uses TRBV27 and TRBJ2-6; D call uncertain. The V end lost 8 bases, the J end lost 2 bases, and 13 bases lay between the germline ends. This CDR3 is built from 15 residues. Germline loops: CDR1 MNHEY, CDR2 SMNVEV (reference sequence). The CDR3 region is CASCLGGTGANVLTF. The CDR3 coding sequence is TGTGCCAGCTGCCTGGGTGGAACTGGGGCCAACGTCCTGACTTTC. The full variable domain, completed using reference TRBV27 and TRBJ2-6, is EAQVTQNPRYLITVTGKKLTVTCSQNMNHEYMSWYRQDPGLGLRQIYYSMNVEVTDKGDVPEGYKVSRKEKRNFPLILESPSPNQTSLYFCASCLGGTGANVLTFGAGSRLTVL.

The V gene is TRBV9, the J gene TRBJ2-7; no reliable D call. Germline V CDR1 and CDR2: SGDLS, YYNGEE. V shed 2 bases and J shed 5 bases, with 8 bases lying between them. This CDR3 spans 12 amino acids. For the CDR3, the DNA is TGTGCCAGCAGCGTTTACGATAACGAGCAGTACTTC. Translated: CASSVYDNEQYF. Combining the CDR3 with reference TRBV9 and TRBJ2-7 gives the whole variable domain DSGVTQTPKHLITATGQRVTLRCSPRSGDLSVYWYQQSLDQGLQFLIQYYNGEERAKGNILERFSAQQFPDLHSELNLSSLELGDSALYFCASSVYDNEQYFGPGTRLTVT.

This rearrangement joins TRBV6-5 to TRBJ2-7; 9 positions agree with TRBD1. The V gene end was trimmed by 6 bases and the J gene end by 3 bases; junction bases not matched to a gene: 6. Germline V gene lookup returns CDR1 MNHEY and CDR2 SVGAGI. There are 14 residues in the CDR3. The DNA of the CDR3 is TGTGCCAGCAGAGAGGACAGGGGTCTCTACGAGCAGTACTTC. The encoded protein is CASREDRGLYEQYF.

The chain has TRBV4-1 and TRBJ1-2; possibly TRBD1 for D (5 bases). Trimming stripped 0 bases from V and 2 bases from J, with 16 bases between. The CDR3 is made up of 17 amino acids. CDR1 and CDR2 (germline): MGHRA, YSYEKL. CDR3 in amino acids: CASSQDLGTATNYGYTF. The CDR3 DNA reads TGCGCCAGCAGCCAAGATCTTGGGACCGCGACGAACTATGGCTACACCTTC.

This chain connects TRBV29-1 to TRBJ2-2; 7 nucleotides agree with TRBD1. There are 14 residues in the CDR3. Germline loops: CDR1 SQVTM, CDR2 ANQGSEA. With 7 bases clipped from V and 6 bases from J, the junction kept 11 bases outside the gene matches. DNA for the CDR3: TGCAGCGCTTCTGATCAGGGGGTATCCGGGGAGCTGTTTTTT. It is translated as CSASDQGVSGELFF.